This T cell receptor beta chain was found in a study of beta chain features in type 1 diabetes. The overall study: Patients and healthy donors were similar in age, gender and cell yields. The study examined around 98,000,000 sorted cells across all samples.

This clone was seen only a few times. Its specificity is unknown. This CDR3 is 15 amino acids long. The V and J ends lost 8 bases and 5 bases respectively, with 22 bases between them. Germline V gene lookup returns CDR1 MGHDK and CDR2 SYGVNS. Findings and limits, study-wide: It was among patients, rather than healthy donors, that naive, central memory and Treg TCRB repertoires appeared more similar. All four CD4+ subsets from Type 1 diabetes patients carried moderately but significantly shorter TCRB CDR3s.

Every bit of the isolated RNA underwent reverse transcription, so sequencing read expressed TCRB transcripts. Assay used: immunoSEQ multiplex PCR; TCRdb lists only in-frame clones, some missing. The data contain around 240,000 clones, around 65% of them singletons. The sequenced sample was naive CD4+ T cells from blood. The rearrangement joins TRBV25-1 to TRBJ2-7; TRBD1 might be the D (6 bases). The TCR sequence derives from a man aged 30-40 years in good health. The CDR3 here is CASAPARQAPNEQYF. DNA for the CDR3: TGTGCCAGCGCTCCCGCCCGACAGGCACCGAACGAGCAGTACTTC.